This T cell receptor beta chain was identified in a study of blood T cell repertoires in COVID-19. In the source study's methods: Estimates of nucleated cell counts were drawn from the amplification of reference gene primers. Sequencing used immunoSEQ multiplex PCR; TCRdb keeps in-frame clones, though not all of them. V, J and clone size derive from that table, while D and trimming were established from the DNA sequence. Of roughly 190,000 clones listed, around 80% are singletons. The sequence was collected from a woman aged 60-75 years with COVID-19, enrolled during active disease. The sequencing input was peripheral blood.

The CDR3 DNA reads TGTGCCAGCAGCGAACTCATAGACAGGGGGATGAGGGAGCAGTACGTC. This codes for CASSELIDRGMREQYV. The chain combines TRBV21-1 with TRBJ2-7; the table assigns TRBD1, which was not confirmed against the DNA. TRBV21-1 is deemed a pseudogene. The CDR3 covers 16 residues.